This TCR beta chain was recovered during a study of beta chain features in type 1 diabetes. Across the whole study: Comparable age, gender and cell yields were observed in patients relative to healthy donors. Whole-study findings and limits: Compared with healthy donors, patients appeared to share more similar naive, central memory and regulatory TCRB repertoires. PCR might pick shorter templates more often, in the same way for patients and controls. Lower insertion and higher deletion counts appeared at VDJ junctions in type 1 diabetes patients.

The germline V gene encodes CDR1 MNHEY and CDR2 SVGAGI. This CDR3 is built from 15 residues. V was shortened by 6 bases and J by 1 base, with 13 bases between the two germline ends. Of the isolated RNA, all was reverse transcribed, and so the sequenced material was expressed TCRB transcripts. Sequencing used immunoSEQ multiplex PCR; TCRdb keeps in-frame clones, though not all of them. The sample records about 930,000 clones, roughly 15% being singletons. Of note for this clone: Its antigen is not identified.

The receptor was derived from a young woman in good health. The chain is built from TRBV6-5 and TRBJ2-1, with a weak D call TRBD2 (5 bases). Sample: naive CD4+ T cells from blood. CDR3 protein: CASRASGRSYNEQFF. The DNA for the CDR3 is TGTGCCAGCAGGGCATCGGGAAGGTCCTACAATGAGCAGTTCTTC.